The 9 T cell receptor beta chains in this list originate from one sample, sequenced in a study of T cell changes during pregnancy in multiple sclerosis. Produced via immunoSEQ multiplex PCR; TCRdb's table is partial and in-frame only. The sample gives 55,000 to 95,000 clones, just over 90% of which show up once; approximately 2% is in the top ten. Sequences were derived from peripheral blood, sampled in the second trimester of pregnancy. The source of these receptors is a female donor in good health, enrolled as a control in a pregnancy study.

This chain joins TRBV6-6 and TRBJ1-2; D is ambiguous. The CDR3 runs to 14 residues. Germline assignment: CDR1 MNHNY and CDR2 SVGAGI (reference sequence). V lost 0 bases and J lost 8, with 13 bases in between. CDR3 sequence reads: CASSYSSQVEGYTF. The CDR3 DNA follows: TGTGCCAGCAGTTACTCGAGTCAGGTAGAAGGCTACACCTTC.

This chain joins TRBV9 and TRBJ2-5; tentative D call: TRBD1 (6 bases). Between the trimmed V and J ends, which lost 4 bases and 3 bases, there was a span of 13 bases. The CDR3 contains 14 residues. Germline V lookup: CDR1 SGDLS, CDR2 YYNGEE. The CDR3 spells CASSKNREEETQYF. In DNA, the CDR3 is TGTGCCAGCAGCAAGAACAGGGAAGAAGAGACCCAGTACTTC.

This clone was seen once. The genes are TRBV11-2 and TRBJ2-1; 9 bases agree with TRBD1. Germline CDR1 reads SGHAT; CDR2 reads FQNNGV. The CDR3 is 14 amino acids. V was pared by 5 bases and J by 7 bases, with 6 bases of the junction left unmatched. The CDR3 nucleotides read TGTGCCAGCAGCCATGGACAGGGGAGGAATGAGCAGTTCTTC. Protein: CASSHGQGRNEQFF.

The V and J genes are TRBV19 and TRBJ2-7; 11 bases are a match to TRBD2. Trimming at V came to 5 bases and at J to 1 base, leaving 10 bases not matched to a gene. This CDR3 contains 17 residues. Germline CDR1 reads LNHDA; CDR2 reads SQIVND (reference sequence). CDR3 DNA sequence: TGTGCCAGTAGTCCACTCCCAGGGACTAGCGGATCCTACGAGCAGTACTTC. This sequence encodes CASSPLPGTSGSYEQYF.

In this sample, this clone turned up a few times. The rearrangement uses TRBV18 and TRBJ2-7, with a tentative D call TRBD1 (6 bases). The CDR3 contains 15 residues. Between the trimmed V and J ends, which lost 2 bases and 0 bases, there was a span of 11 bases. Germline values: CDR1 KGHSH, CDR2 LQKENI. The CDR3 DNA is TGTGCCAGCTCACCAAGGACAGAAGGCTCCTACGAGCAGTACTTC. Translation gives CASSPRTEGSYEQYF.

The chain recombines TRBV5-6 with TRBJ1-2; TRBD1 is a possible D gene (5 bases). With 7 bases removed from V and 6 bases from J, the gap between germline ends came to 16 bases. Germline V gene data show CDR1 as SGHDT and CDR2 as YYEEEE. The CDR3 is 13 amino acids. CDR3 protein: CASRDWGRDGYTF. Here the CDR3 DNA reads TGTGCCAGCCGGGACTGGGGTCGGGATGGCTACACCTTC.

CDR3: CASQGQGVTEAFF. The CDR3, as DNA: TGTGCCAGCCAAGGACAGGGGGTTACTGAAGCTTTCTTT. The gene calls are TRBV2 and TRBJ1-1; 10 nucleotides line up with TRBD1. Per germline, CDR1 SNHLY and CDR2 FYNNEI. V shed 8 bases, J shed 5 bases, and the junction held 5 bases outside the gene matches. This CDR3 is built from 13 residues.

The V gene is TRBV5-6, the J gene TRBJ1-1; 7 nucleotides align to TRBD1. The CDR3 length is 15 residues. J lost 0 bases, V lost 3 bases, and 5 bases had no gene match. Germline V gene sequence: CDR1 SGHDT, CDR2 YYEEEE. In DNA, the CDR3 is TGTGCCAGCAGCTCCACGGACAGGATGAACACTGAAGCTTTCTTT. Its protein is CASSSTDRMNTEAFF.

The chain links TRBV7-9 to TRBJ2-3; 7 nucleotides agree with TRBD1. Germline lookup yields CDR1 SEHNR and CDR2 FQNEAQ (reference sequence). V dropped 5 bases and J dropped 0; count of bases not matched to a gene: 11. The CDR3 has 17 residues. The CDR3: CASSPTGDGKSTDTQYF. The DNA for the CDR3 is TGTGCCAGCAGCCCTACAGGGGATGGTAAGAGCACAGATACGCAGTATTTT.